Below, 20 T cell receptor beta chains from the same sample are listed, as sequenced in a study of beta chain features in type 1 diabetes. The isolated RNA, all of it, was reverse transcribed, so expressed TCRB transcripts were what got sequenced. Repertoires were generated with immunoSEQ multiplex PCR, while TCRdb's copy carries only in-frame clones and drops some. The table includes fewer than 400,000 clones, around 7.6% detected once. The sequenced material came from central memory CD4+ T cells from blood. The receptors come from a woman under 30 in good health.

CDR3 protein: CASRREGGYTF. In DNA, the CDR3 is TGTGCCAGCAGGAGGGAAGGTGGCTACACCTTC. The gene calls are TRBV2 and TRBJ1-2; D is unresolved. Trimming removed 6 bases from V and 7 bases from J, with 9 bases in between. Germline V gene lookup returns CDR1 SNHLY and CDR2 FYNNEI. This CDR3 has 11 amino acids.

This clone was seen more than once but under ten times. This chain connects TRBV7-2 to TRBJ2-1; D might be TRBD2 (6 bases). The germline CDR1 and CDR2 sequences are SGHTA and FQGNSA. The CDR3 covers 15 residues. Deletions cut 4 bases from V and 7 bases from J, with 17 bases between. The CDR3: CASSYQGLDPNEQFF. The CDR3, as DNA: TGTGCCAGCAGCTATCAGGGACTTGACCCGAATGAGCAGTTCTTC.

This clone has only a few counts. J is TRBJ2-3 and V is TRBV7-3; no firm D call. There are 14 residues in the CDR3. V lost 3 bases, J lost 0 bases, and 7 bases lay in between. Looked up from germline, CDR1 is SGHTA and CDR2 is FQGTGA. CDR3 region: CASSLFQSTDTQYF. As DNA, the CDR3 is TGTGCCAGCAGCTTGTTTCAAAGCACAGATACGCAGTATTTT.

The chain has TRBV11-3 and TRBJ1-1; D is unclear. This CDR3 comprises 13 residues. V gave up 1 base and J gave up 3 bases, with 6 bases separating them. In germline, CDR1 is SGHNT, CDR2 YENEEA. CDR3 protein: CASSLVRYTEAFF. The CDR3 region has the DNA TGTGCCAGCAGCTTAGTAAGGTACACTGAAGCTTTCTTT.

The gene calls are TRBV5-4 and TRBJ2-6; the D gene is possibly TRBD1 (6 bases). The V gene's germline CDR1 is SGHNT and CDR2 YYREEE (reference sequence). The length of the CDR3 is 15 residues. The V and J ends lost 3 bases and 8 bases respectively, with 15 bases between them. The DNA of the CDR3 is TGTGCCAGCAGCTCACCGTACAGGGACACCAACGTCCTGACTTTC. This gives the protein CASSSPYRDTNVLTF.

This clone was observed at least ten times. This specimen includes other DNA sequences encoding the same CDR3. The chain has TRBV28 and TRBJ1-2; no clear D gene. V dropped 2 bases and J dropped 4 bases, with 5 bases sitting between them. CDR1 MDHEN and CDR2 SYDVKM come from the germline V gene. The CDR3 contains 12 residues. CDR3 DNA: TGTGCCAGCAGTTTAGTGACCTATGGCTACACCTTC. Amino acid sequence: CASSLVTYGYTF.

The chain joins TRBV10-2 to TRBJ2-5; D is possibly TRBD1 (6 bases). CDR1 is WSHSY, CDR2 SAAADI, per germline. V was pared by 10 bases and J by 4 bases, with 19 bases between. CDR3 length: 14 amino acids. CDR3: CATLDSQGSETQYF. The CDR3 bases are TGCGCCACCCTGGACAGCCAAGGGTCAGAGACCCAGTACTTC.

This chain links TRBV9 with TRBJ2-5; D is unclear. CDR3 length equals 13 residues. Between the trimmed V and J ends, which lost 4 bases and 3 bases, there was a span of 10 bases. CDR1 and CDR2 from the germline V gene are SGDLS and YYNGEE. CDR3: CASSRANKETQYF. The CDR3 bases are TGTGCCAGCAGCCGCGCGAACAAAGAGACCCAGTACTTC.

This clone was seen at least ten times. The V call is TRBV5-1, the J call TRBJ1-1; D gene unclear. Germline CDR1 reads SGHRS; CDR2 reads YFSETQ. CDR3 length: 14 amino acids. Trimming cost V 2 bases and J 4 bases, with 12 bases left between them. CDR3 bases: TGCGCCAGCAGCTTATCGCACGCGGGCACTGAAGCTTTCTTT. This gives the protein CASSLSHAGTEAFF.

This clone turned up a few times. This chain uses TRBV5-4 with TRBJ2-5; D might be TRBD1 (6 bases). This CDR3 contains 15 residues. Germline V gives CDR1 SGHNT, CDR2 YYREEE (reference sequence). Trimming shortened V by 4 bases and J by 5 bases, and 18 bases separated the two germline ends. CDR3 DNA sequence: TGTGCCAGCAGCCTATCCTTAGGGGGTGGGGAGACCCAGTACTTC. It yields the protein CASSLSLGGGETQYF.

The V call is TRBV5-1, the J call TRBJ1-2; 9 bases map to TRBD1. The J segment lost 5 bases and the V segment lost 3 bases, leaving 8 bases of the junction unmatched. Germline V gene data show CDR1 as SGHRS and CDR2 as YFSETQ. The CDR3 totals 15 residues. Here the CDR3 DNA reads TGCGCCAGCAGCTCGACCGGGACAGGGCGGTATGGCTACACCTTC. It is translated as CASSSTGTGRYGYTF.

In its sample, this clone was seen a few times. A single base separates this from a much larger clone, so it may be a read error. This same CDR3 is encoded by further DNA sequences in the sample. The chain carries TRBV11-2 and TRBJ1-1; TRBD1 matches 8 bases. The trim removed 1 base at V and 1 base at J, leaving 2 bases unmatched. The CDR3 is 15 amino acids. The V gene's germline CDR1 is SGHAT and CDR2 FQNNGV. The CDR3 loop reads CASSLAGTGNTEAFF. The CDR3 DNA follows: TGTGCCAGCAGCTTAGCCGGGACAGGGAACACTGAAGCTTTCTTT.

The chain joins TRBV28 to TRBJ1-1; D call uncertain. The length of the CDR3 is 11 residues. Germline V gene sequence: CDR1 MDHEN, CDR2 SYDVKM. V dropped 3 bases and J dropped 12 bases, with 11 bases sitting between them. The CDR3 DNA is TGTGCCAGCAGTTTTGAACGGAGGACTTTCTTT. It codes for CASSFERRTFF.

This clone was detected only a few times. The chain combines TRBV4-2 with TRBJ2-7, with 9 bases that match TRBD2. Germline V gene data show CDR1 as LGHNA and CDR2 as YNFKEQ. The CDR3 consists of 18 residues. Unmatched junction bases numbered 15, after V lost 5 bases and J lost 1 base. CDR3 region: CASSRQPLAGETSYEQYF. CDR3 nucleotide sequence: TGTGCCAGCAGCAGGCAACCTTTAGCGGGAGAGACTTCCTACGAGCAGTACTTC.

The sample holds a few counts of this clone. The chain employs TRBV5-1 and TRBJ2-5; D remains unclear. The end of the DNA fits TRBJ2-7 better, so the J call may be wrong. This CDR3 is built from 13 residues. Looked up from germline, CDR1 is SGHRS and CDR2 is YFSETQ. CDR3: CASSPLTVAEQYF. CDR3 nucleotide sequence: TGCGCCAGCAGCCCATTGACGGTCGCCGAGCAGTACTTC.

This chain uses TRBV6-5 with TRBJ2-5, with TRBD1 identical over 9 bases. Germline V gene data show CDR1 as MNHEY and CDR2 as SVGAGI. The V and J ends lost 6 bases and 5 bases, in that order; junction bases with no gene match: 10. CDR3 length: 15 residues. CDR3 sequence: CASRQLGTGRETQYF. CDR3 bases: TGTGCCAGCAGACAACTTGGGACAGGGAGGGAGACCCAGTACTTC.

This clone was observed a handful of times. This chain connects TRBV2 to TRBJ2-3, with 8 bases that match TRBD1. The junction had 7 bases not matched to a gene; V was cut back by 5 bases and J by 0 bases. The germline gives CDR1 SNHLY, CDR2 FYNNEI. The CDR3 has 16 residues. The CDR3 DNA is TGTGCCAGCAGTTTTAGGGACAGGCCTAGCACAGATACGCAGTATTTT. As protein: CASSFRDRPSTDTQYF.

This clone has more than one count but fewer than ten. The V call is TRBV6-6, the J call TRBJ2-7, with TRBD1 matching over 10 bases. CDR1 and CDR2 (germline): MNHNY, SVGAGI (reference sequence). Losses at the gene ends were 8 bases for V and 0 bases for J; bases not matched to a gene: 4. This CDR3 has 14 amino acids. The CDR3 loop is CASADRGSSYEQYF. In nucleotides, the CDR3 is TGTGCCAGCGCGGACAGGGGGAGCTCCTACGAGCAGTACTTC.

This chain connects TRBV28 to TRBJ2-7, with 8 bases that match TRBD2. After removal of 2 bases from V and 6 bases from J, the junction contained 9 bases not matched to a gene. CDR3 length: 15 residues. Germline loops: CDR1 MDHEN, CDR2 SYDVKM. In DNA, the CDR3 is TGTGCCAGCAGTTTAGGCGGTGCGGGAGGAGCCGAGCAGTACTTC. Translated, it gives CASSLGGAGGAEQYF.

This clone was observed many times. The V gene is TRBV6-5, the J gene TRBJ1-5; TRBD1 matches at 9 bases. The CDR3 extends over 14 amino acids. The V gene end was trimmed by 10 bases and the J gene end by 2 bases; junction bases not matched to a gene: 6. Germline assignment: CDR1 MNHEY and CDR2 SVGAGI. For the CDR3, the DNA is TGTGCCACCCACCGGACAGGGGGCAATCAGCCCCAGCATTTT. Protein product: CATHRTGGNQPQHF.